Listed below are T cell receptor beta chains from one sample, sequenced in a study of OX40 agonist ivuxolimab in advanced cancers. The data were produced by immunoSEQ multiplex PCR, yet TCRdb's version contains in-frame clones alone and is incomplete. The data contain tens of thousands of clones, around nine tenths of them seen just once; the ten biggest clones take up approximately 2.1%. Here the sequenced sample was CD4+ or CD8+ T cells sorted from blood, taken in a trial of the OX40 agonist ivuxolimab. These receptors all come from an adult with an advanced solid tumor such as melanoma, head and neck, liver or kidney cancer. Each CDR3 is given with its conserved first and last residue. The D gene is left open where the match is weak. Only part of the rows carry a size: once, few, many, or a class if the clone is expanded.

d_call	clone_size	v_call	j_call	cdr3_nt	cdr3_aa
-	-	TRBV2	TRBJ2-7	TGTGCCAGCAGTCCTTGGGGTGTAAGCGAGCAGTACTTC	CASSPWGVSEQYF
-	-	TRBV9	TRBJ1-5	TGTGCCAGCAGCGTAGGGGGTTATAGCAATCAGCCCCAGCATTTT	CASSVGGYSNQPQHF
-	-	TRBV5-1	TRBJ1-1	TGCGCCAGCAGCTTATCAGTCGGCACTGAAGCTTTCTTT	CASSLSVGTEAFF
-	-	TRBV5-1	TRBJ1-2	TGCGCCAGCAGCGGCCGGGAAGTCTATGGCTACACCTTC	CASSGREVYGYTF
TRBD1	-	TRBV5-1	TRBJ2-7	TGCGCCAGCAGCTCCGGGACAGGGAAATACGAGCAGTACTTC	CASSSGTGKYEQYF
-	-	TRBV7-9	TRBJ1-4	TGTGCCAGCAGGGGGTCGGGGGGCGGAACCGAAAAACTGTTTTTT	CASRGSGGGTEKLFF
-	-	TRBV6-5	TRBJ1-4	TGTGCCAGCAGTTACTCGGGGAACGGTGAAAAACTGTTTTTT	CASSYSGNGEKLFF
-	-	TRBV7-6	TRBJ2-5	TGTGCCAGCAGCCCTGGGAGATTAGAGACCCAGTACTTC	CASSPGRLETQYF
TRBD1	-	TRBV19	TRBJ2-3	TGTGCCAGTAGTATGAGGGGGCATAGCACAGATACGCAGTATTTT	CASSMRGHSTDTQYF
TRBD1	-	TRBV19	TRBJ1-6	TGTGCCAGTAGTATAACTCGACAGGGTGGATCACCCCTCCACTTT	CASSITRQGGSPLHF
-	once	TRBV29-1	TRBJ2-1	TGCAGCGGCTCGGGTTCGGGCTCCTACAATGAGCAGTTCTTC	CSGSGSGSYNEQFF
-	few	TRBV18	TRBJ2-1	TGTGCCAGCTCACGAGGGAGGAATGAGCAGTTCTTC	CASSRGRNEQFF
-	-	TRBV19	TRBJ2-5	TGTGCCAGTAGTAGTGAACTCCAAGAGACCCAGTACTTC	CASSSELQETQYF
-	-	TRBV9	TRBJ2-3	TGTGCCAGCAGCCAGGGAACAGATACGCAGTATTTT	CASSQGTDTQYF
-	-	TRBV6-1	TRBJ2-2	TGTGCCAGCAGTGAAGATTTAGCGGTCGGTGCCGGGGAGCTGTTTTTT	CASSEDLAVGAGELFF
TRBD1	-	TRBV9	TRBJ2-2	TGTGCCAGCAGCCCCTCCGGGACAGGGACCGGGGAGCTGTTTTTT	CASSPSGTGTGELFF
TRBD1	-	TRBV28	TRBJ2-7	TGTGCCAGCAAGAACCCGGGACAGGGATTTGCCTACGAGCAGTACTTC	CASKNPGQGFAYEQYF
-	-	TRBV25-1	TRBJ1-1	TGTGCCAGCAAGGCAGGGTGGACGAACACTGAAGCTTTCTTT	CASKAGWTNTEAFF
-	once	TRBV19	TRBJ1-6	TGTGCCAGTAGTAAGGACAAGATCCTCCACTTT	CASSKDKILHF
TRBD2	-	TRBV9	TRBJ2-1	TGTGCCAGCAGCGTAGCCCTTCTAGCGGGAGCTGACAATGAGCAGTTCTTC	CASSVALLAGADNEQFF
TRBD2	-	TRBV7-2	TRBJ2-1	TGTGCCAGCAGCTTAGGGACTAGCGGGGGGGGCGAGCAGTTCTTC	CASSLGTSGGGEQFF
-	-	TRBV6-5	TRBJ1-3	TGTGCCAGCAACCCGGCAGGGGGAAACACCATATATTTT	CASNPAGGNTIYF
TRBD1	-	TRBV9	TRBJ2-5	TGTGCCAGCAGCGTAGATCCAGGGGGAGAGACCCAGTACTTC	CASSVDPGGETQYF
-	-	TRBV6-6	TRBJ1-5	TGTGCCAGCAGCGGACGGACCAATCAGCCCCAGCATTTT	CASSGRTNQPQHF
-	-	TRBV7-2	TRBJ2-7	TGTGCCAGCAGCTTAGTCCATAGCGGTCCCTACGAGCAGTACTTC	CASSLVHSGPYEQYF
TRBD1	once	TRBV5-6	TRBJ2-1	TGTGCCAGCAGCTTGAGGACAGGGGAGGTCAATGAGCAGTTCTTC	CASSLRTGEVNEQFF
TRBD1	-	TRBV9	TRBJ2-3	TGTGCCAGCAGCCCCGCCGGGACAGGGGGCGCAGATACGCAGTATTTT	CASSPAGTGGADTQYF
-	-	TRBV6-5	TRBJ1-1	TGTGCCAGCAGTTACTCGAAGGGGTCCACTGAAGCTTTCTTT	CASSYSKGSTEAFF
-	once	TRBV4-1	TRBJ2-5	TGCGCCAGCGAAAAGGGAAACGGAGAGACCCAGTACTTC	CASEKGNGETQYF
-	-	TRBV10-3	TRBJ2-3	TGTGCCATCAGCGACACAGATACGCAGTATTTT	CAISDTDTQYF
-	-	TRBV5-1	TRBJ2-1	TGCGCCAGCAGCCCACAGTCGGCCGGAGCGAACTACAATGAGCAGTTCTTC	CASSPQSAGANYNEQFF
-	-	TRBV5-6	TRBJ2-7	TGTGCCAGCAGCTTGGGGGGGAGGACCCGCGAGCAGTACTTC	CASSLGGRTREQYF
-	-	TRBV5-6	TRBJ2-5	TGTGCCAGCAGCTCCCTCGGACAGACCACACAAGAGACCCAGTACTTC	CASSSLGQTTQETQYF
TRBD2	-	TRBV9	TRBJ2-7	TGTGCCAGCAGCTATAGCGGGAGAGGGGACGAGCAGTACTTC	CASSYSGRGDEQYF
-	-	TRBV5-8	TRBJ2-3	TGTGCCAGCAGCCTCGGACTCCTCACAGATACGCAGTATTTT	CASSLGLLTDTQYF
-	-	TRBV11-2	TRBJ2-4	TGTGCCAGCAGAAGAGTACAGGGTGCCAAAAACATTCAGTACTTC	CASRRVQGAKNIQYF
-	-	TRBV5-6	TRBJ2-1	TGTGCCAGCAGCTCGCTGACAGCCGGGGACTACAATGAGCAGTTCTTC	CASSSLTAGDYNEQFF
-	-	TRBV4-1	TRBJ1-1	TGCGCCAGCACCCAGCCTCGGGCCTCTAGGAACACTGAAGCTTTCTTT	CASTQPRASRNTEAFF
-	-	TRBV29-1	TRBJ2-2	TGCAGCGGACCCAAATTGACAGGCTCCACCGGGGAGCTGTTTTTT	CSGPKLTGSTGELFF
-	-	TRBV11-2	TRBJ2-5	TGTGCCAGCAGCCTCTCCCCGAGGGAGACCCAGTACTTC	CASSLSPRETQYF
TRBD1	few	TRBV10-3	TRBJ1-1	TGTGCCATCAGGACGGACAGGGTGGACACTGAAGCTTTCTTT	CAIRTDRVDTEAFF
TRBD1	few	TRBV11-2	TRBJ1-2	TGTGCCAGCAGCTCGACAGGGCGGTATGGCTACACCTTC	CASSSTGRYGYTF
-	-	TRBV30	TRBJ1-5	TGTGCCTGGAATAAAGGGCTTAGCAATCAGCCCCAGCATTTT	CAWNKGLSNQPQHF
TRBD1	-	TRBV29-1	TRBJ1-1	TGCAGCGTTGACGAAGGGGGACAGAATGAAGCTTTCTTT	CSVDEGGQNEAFF
TRBD2	-	TRBV11-2	TRBJ2-5	TGTGCCAGCAGCCGGACGGTAGAGGCGGGGGTCGAGACCCAGTACTTC	CASSRTVEAGVETQYF
-	once	TRBV18	TRBJ2-7	TGTGCCAGCTCACCGGCCGGGCCCGGAGCCTACGAGCAGTACTTC	CASSPAGPGAYEQYF
-	few	TRBV28	TRBJ1-5	TGTGCCAGCAGTCTCCTAAATCAGCCCCAGCATTTT	CASSLLNQPQHF
TRBD1	-	TRBV5-4	TRBJ2-2	TGTGCCAGCAGCTTCGACAGGGGGCGCGCCGGGGAGCTGTTTTTT	CASSFDRGRAGELFF
TRBD2	-	TRBV4-3	TRBJ2-6	TGCGCCAGCAGCCGAAGACTAGCGGGGGACTCTGGGGCCAACGTCCTGACTTTC	CASSRRLAGDSGANVLTF
TRBD2	-	TRBV11-2	TRBJ2-3	TGTGCCAGCAGGGGGGTAGCGGGAGTGGTAGATACGCAGTATTTT	CASRGVAGVVDTQYF
TRBD2	-	TRBV28	TRBJ2-1	TGTGCCAGCAGTTTCCCAGTAGGTTCCCCGGGACAGCAACTTAGCGGGAGAGGTTACAATGAGCAGTTCTTC	CASSFPVGSPGQQLSGRGYNEQFF
-	-	TRBV19	TRBJ2-3	TGTGCCAGTAGTATTGCTGTTGCCTTAAGCACAGATACGCAGTATTTT	CASSIAVALSTDTQYF
-	once	TRBV5-1	TRBJ2-7	TGCGCCAGCAGCCCAACAGCAGCTTCCTACGAGCAGTACTTC	CASSPTAASYEQYF
TRBD1	once	TRBV5-6	TRBJ1-2	TGTGCCAGCAGCAAACAGGGGGCGGGCACCTTC	CASSKQGAGTF
TRBD1	-	TRBV7-9	TRBJ2-7	TGTGCCAGCAGCTTTGGGATAGGGACAGGGGGCTTATACGAGCAGTACTTC	CASSFGIGTGGLYEQYF
TRBD1	-	TRBV6-1	TRBJ1-3	TGTGCCAGCAGTGATCGACAGGGTTACGGAAACACCATATATTTT	CASSDRQGYGNTIYF
-	-	TRBV6-5	TRBJ1-2	TGTGCCAGCAGTTACGGCAGGATGAACTATGGCTACACCTTC	CASSYGRMNYGYTF
TRBD2	-	TRBV2	TRBJ2-5	TGTGCCAGCAGTAACGGTTTAGCGGGGGGCACCGAGACCCAGTACTTC	CASSNGLAGGTETQYF